This T cell receptor beta chain was recorded in a study of long-term antiretroviral therapy in people with HIV (dated by TCRdb to about 2022). Background for the entire study: The earliest samples were collected approximately a decade before the 2015 WHO recommendation for immediate ART, a period when ART was typically delayed until CD4 counts fell. Among the 25 to 35 participants with HIV, eleven were female. A retrospective serial study tested whether ART initiation and durable HIV suppression were associated with changes in peripheral blood TRB repertoire composition and diversity. No cross-contamination during QIAcube processing was shown when test extractions of a monoclonal T-cell line were performed alongside about 33 polyclonal samples. The cohort contributed about 180 cryopreserved PBMC samples from 25 to 35 adults with confirmed HIV infection, collected serially over a mean of approximately 6 years (range 1-12). What the research found in general, with its limitations: No data were available on ART adherence, viral resistance or therapy changes, limiting inferences about post-ART repertoire changes. Since PBMC availability was limited, sequencing covered only the TCR beta chain, with no alpha chain pairing. ART initiation was associated with a significant increase in TRB diversity, but diversity stayed significantly below transplant donor controls even after long-term ART. Expanded TRB clones identified before ART initiation dominated the repertoire across all time points, though the dominance fluctuated and decreased in many PLHIV after ART. Compared with controls, HIV repertoires had narrower CDR3 length ranges, and the network structure pointed to an antigen-experienced repertoire that shifted only slightly toward naive after ART. The samples span the years 2004 to 2017, and the ART regimens used at that time may not be as effective as current regimens. Because pre-ART samples had limited cell numbers, unsorted PBMC were profiled rather than sorted CD4+ and CD8+ T cells.

The immunoSEQ hsTCRB v3.0 assay was used at survey level resolution to sequence the TRB variable region. A depth of roughly 40,000-55,000 T-cell genomes per sample was targeted for TRB sequencing. TRB libraries were pooled and sequenced on an Illumina MiSeq using a v3 150-cycle kit. In the authors' own workflow: Repertoire analysis ran in R within a reproducible Nextflow workflow covering QC, data transformation and analysis. Custom analyses were implemented in LymphoSeq2, an R package for AIRR-Seq data exploration. Four samples that yielded fewer than 5000 total TRB sequences were excluded, so that about 200 HIV repertoires were analyzed. Among the roughly 190 retained HIV repertoires, under 65 were collected before ART initiation and approximately 130 after ART initiation. Repertoires were downsampled to 5000 TRB nucleotide sequences, with summary statistics averaged over 100 downsampling iterations. The analysis kept only TRB sequences whose CDR3 regions were at least seven amino acids long. Diversity was assessed using a clonality score derived from Shannon entropy and using the Gini coefficient. Repertoire networks linked the top 5000 CDR3 amino acid sequences whenever two sequences differed by an edit distance of one. For TRB CDR3 amino acid sequences, GLIPH2 was used to predict antigen specificity groups and MHC restriction. Known CMV, EBV, HIV or tissue antigen associations were flagged by matching CDR3 amino acid sequences against VDJdb and McPAS-TCR. Pre-ART, post-ART and control groups were compared with Wilcoxon signed-rank tests and Holm-Bonferroni correction. The table comes from immuneACCESS by way of TCRdb, which keeps in-frame sequences with V and J called. Part of the clones is missing from these tables; in studies checked, under half for an unresolved V gene and the rest for unknown reasons. V, J and clone size are those of that table, while D and trimming were read from the DNA. Present in this sample are approximately 26,000 clones, around 84% of which were seen just once. 6.2% of the sample is in the top ten clones.

To be included, a participant needed at least one PBMC sample from before ART initiation plus at least two post-ART samples. Treatment was received in the United States of America by all participants with HIV. Before DNA extraction, cryopreserved samples of about 0.95-10 million PBMC were thawed and then washed. At the time of the earliest PBMC sample, participants with HIV were aged between about 23 and 55 years. PBMC samples from each participant spanned 1-4 timepoints before ART initiation and 2-8 timepoints after ART initiation, with a median of 7 samples. Serial HIV viral load, CD4+ T-cell count, ART history and demographic data were obtained for every participant. Using a Qiagen kit on a QIAcube, genomic DNA was extracted from unsorted PBMC, with samples processed in batches of 12. Taken from the germline V gene, the CDR1 and CDR2 loops are SGHRS and YFSETQ. V loses 2 bases, J loses 3 bases, and the germline ends lie 14 bases apart. The CDR3 covers 15 residues, taking in both the cysteine and the phenylalanine. Just the 45-base CDR3 DNA is kept, in frame starting at base 1.

Turning to this clone: This clone's antigen is unknown. No much larger clone is present one base from it, and per-base qualities are unavailable.

The receptor's source is a man between 18 and 35 years old with HIV. The rearranged segments are TRBV5-1 and TRBJ1-2; the D gene lacks a confident call. The sample in question was unsorted PBMCs, obtained 0.4 years after starting antiretroviral therapy. In nucleotide form, the sequence is TGCGCCAGCAGCTTTCCGGGCGAGAGGGACTATGGCTACACCTTC. This yields the protein CASSFPGERDYGYTF.